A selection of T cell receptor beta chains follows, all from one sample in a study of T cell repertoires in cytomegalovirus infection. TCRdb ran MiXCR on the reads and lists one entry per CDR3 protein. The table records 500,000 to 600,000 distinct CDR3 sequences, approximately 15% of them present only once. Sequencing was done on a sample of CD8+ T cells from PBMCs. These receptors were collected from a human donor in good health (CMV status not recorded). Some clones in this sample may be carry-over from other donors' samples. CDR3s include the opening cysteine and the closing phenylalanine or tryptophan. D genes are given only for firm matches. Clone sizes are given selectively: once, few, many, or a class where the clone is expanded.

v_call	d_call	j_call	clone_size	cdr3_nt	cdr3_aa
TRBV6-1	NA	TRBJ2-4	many	TGTGCCAGCAGTGACTGGGGAGGTGACATTCAGTACTTC	CASSDWGGDIQYF
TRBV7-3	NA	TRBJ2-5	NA	TGTGCCAGCAGTAGGCTTGAGCATGAGACCCAGTACTTC	CASSRLEHETQYF
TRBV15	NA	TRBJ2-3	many	TGTGCCACCAGCAACGCGATTGGCACAGATACGCAGTATTTT	CATSNAIGTDTQYF
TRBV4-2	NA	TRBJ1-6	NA	TGTGCCAGCAGCCAAGATGGCGGGGGGAAAAATTCACCCCTCCACTTT	CASSQDGGGKNSPLHF
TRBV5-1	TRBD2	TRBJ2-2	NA	TGCGCCAGCAGCACTAAACCGGGACTAGCGGACCTGAACACCGGGGAGCTGTTTTTT	CASSTKPGLADLNTGELFF
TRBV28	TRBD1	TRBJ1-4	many	TGTGCCAGCAGTTCTCGGGACAGGGGGCAAGGGACTAATGAAAAACTGTTTTTT	CASSSRDRGQGTNEKLFF
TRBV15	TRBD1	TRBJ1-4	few	TGTGCCACCAGCAGAGGACAGGGCAGTGAAAAACTGTTTTTT	CATSRGQGSEKLFF
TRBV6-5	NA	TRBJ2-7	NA	TGTGCCCCACGGGCGGTAAAAGACTCCTACGAGCAGTACTTC	CAPRAVKDSYEQYF
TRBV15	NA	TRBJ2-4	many	TGTGCCACCGAGGAGGGAACTTCATTAGCCAAAAACATTCAGTACTTC	CATEEGTSLAKNIQYF
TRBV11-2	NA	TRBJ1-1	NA	TGTACCAGCAGCTTAGAAGTAAACACTGAAGCTTTCTTT	CTSSLEVNTEAFF
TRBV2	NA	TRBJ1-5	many	TGTGCCAGCACCCTCGGGAGTCAGCCCCAGCATTTT	CASTLGSQPQHF
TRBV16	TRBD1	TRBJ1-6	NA	TGTGCCAGCAGCCCCGGGACAGGGCCCTATAATTCACCCCTCCACTTT	CASSPGTGPYNSPLHF
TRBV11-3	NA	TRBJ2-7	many	TGTGCCAGCAGCACCGGACACAACTACGAGCAGTACTTC	CASSTGHNYEQYF
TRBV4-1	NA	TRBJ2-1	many	TGCGCCAGCAGCCAAAACCCTGGGGGAGGGACACAGGAGCAGTTCTTC	CASSQNPGGGTQEQFF
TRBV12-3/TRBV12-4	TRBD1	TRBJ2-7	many	TGTGCCAGCAGGGCCAACCGCGGACAGGGTGGAACCTACGAGCAGTACTTC	CASRANRGQGGTYEQYF
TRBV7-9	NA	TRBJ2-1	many	TGTGCCAGCGGAGGGGTTGGGGAGCTCTCCTACAATGAGCAGTTCTTC	CASGGVGELSYNEQFF